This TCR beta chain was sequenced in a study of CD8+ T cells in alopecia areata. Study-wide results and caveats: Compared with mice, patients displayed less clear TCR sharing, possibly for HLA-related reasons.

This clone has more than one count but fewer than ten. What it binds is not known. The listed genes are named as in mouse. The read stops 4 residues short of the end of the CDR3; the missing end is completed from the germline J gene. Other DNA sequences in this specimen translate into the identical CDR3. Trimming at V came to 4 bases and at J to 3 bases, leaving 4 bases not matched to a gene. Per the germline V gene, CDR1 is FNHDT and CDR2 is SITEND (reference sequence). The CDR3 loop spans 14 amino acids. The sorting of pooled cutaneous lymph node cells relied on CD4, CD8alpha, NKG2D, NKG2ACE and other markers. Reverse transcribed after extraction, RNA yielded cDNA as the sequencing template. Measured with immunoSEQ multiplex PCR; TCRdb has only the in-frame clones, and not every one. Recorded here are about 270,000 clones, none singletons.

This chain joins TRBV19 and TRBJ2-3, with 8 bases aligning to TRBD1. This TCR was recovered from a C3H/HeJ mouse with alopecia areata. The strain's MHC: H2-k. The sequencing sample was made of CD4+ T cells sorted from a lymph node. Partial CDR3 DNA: TGTGCCAGCAGTCGCCAGGGGGCAGCAGAA. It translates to CASSRQGAAE. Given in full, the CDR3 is CASSRQGAAETLYF. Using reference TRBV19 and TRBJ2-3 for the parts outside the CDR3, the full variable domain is GGIITQTPKFLIGQEGQKLTLKCQQNFNHDTMYWYRQDSGKGLRLIYYSITENDLQKGDLSEGYDASREKKSSFSLTVTSAQKNEMAVFLCASSRQGAAETLYFGSGTRLTVL.